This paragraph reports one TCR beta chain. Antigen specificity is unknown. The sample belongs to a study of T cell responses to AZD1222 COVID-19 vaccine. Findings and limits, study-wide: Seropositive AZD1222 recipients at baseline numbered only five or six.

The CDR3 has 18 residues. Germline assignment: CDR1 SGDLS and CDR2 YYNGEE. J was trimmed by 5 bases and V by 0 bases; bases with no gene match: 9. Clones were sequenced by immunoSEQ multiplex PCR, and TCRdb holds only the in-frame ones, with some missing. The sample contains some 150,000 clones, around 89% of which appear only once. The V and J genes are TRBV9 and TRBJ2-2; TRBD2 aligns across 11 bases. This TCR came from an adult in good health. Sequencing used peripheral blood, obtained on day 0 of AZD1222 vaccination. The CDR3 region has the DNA TGTGCCAGCAGCGTAGATGGTAGCGGGAGGGCCGAAACCGGGGAGCTGTTTTTT. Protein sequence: CASSVDGSGRAETGELFF.